The T cell receptor beta chain described here comes from a study of early T cells in non-severe SARS-CoV-2 infection. Study in general: Bulk RNA from unsorted whole blood was sequenced; chains were unpaired.

Individual cDNA molecules received unique molecular identifiers. TCRdb re-called the 5' RACE reads with MiXCR, one entry per CDR3 protein. The sample shows about 97,000 distinct CDR3 sequences, 8% to 13% of them seen only once. This CDR3 spans 15 amino acids. Trimming took 0 bases from V and 9 from J, leaving 15 bases between them. Germline lookup yields CDR1 WNHNN and CDR2 SYGVQD (reference sequence). Study-level results: Using VDJdb, the matching emphasized anti-spike CD8 responses while missing private and CD4 specificities.

This clonotype was seen many times. Its antigen remains unidentified. This specimen was whole blood, taken at baseline. The receptor was isolated from an adult who was a healthcare worker with PCR-confirmed SARS-CoV-2 infection or an uninfected control (not recorded which). This rearrangement joins TRBV10-1 to TRBJ2-1; TRBD2 is a possible D gene (6 bases). The CDR3 reads CASSESGVAGSEQFF. The CDR3 bases are TGCGCCAGCAGTGAGTCGGGGGTAGCCGGGAGTGAGCAGTTCTTC.